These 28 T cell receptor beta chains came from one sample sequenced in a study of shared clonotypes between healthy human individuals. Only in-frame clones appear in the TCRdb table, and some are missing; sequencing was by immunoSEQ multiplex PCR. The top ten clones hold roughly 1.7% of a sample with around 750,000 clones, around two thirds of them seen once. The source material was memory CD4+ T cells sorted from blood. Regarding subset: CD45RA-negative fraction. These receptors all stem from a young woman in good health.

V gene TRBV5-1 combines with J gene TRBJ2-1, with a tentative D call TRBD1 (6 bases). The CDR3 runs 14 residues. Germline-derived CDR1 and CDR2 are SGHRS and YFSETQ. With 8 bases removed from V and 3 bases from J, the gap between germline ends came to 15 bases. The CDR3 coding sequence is TGCGCCAGTGGCAGGGGATCCGACTACAATGAGCAGTTCTTC. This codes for CASGRGSDYNEQFF.

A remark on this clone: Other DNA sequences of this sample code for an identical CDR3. CDR3 protein: CASSLEGRQDTDTQYF. CDR3 coding DNA: TGCGCCAGCAGCTTGGAGGGGCGCCAGGACACAGATACGCAGTATTTT. J is TRBJ2-3 and V is TRBV5-1; D is possibly TRBD1 (5 bases). Looked up from germline, CDR1 is SGHRS and CDR2 is YFSETQ. CDR3 length: 16 amino acids. V lost 0 bases to trimming and J lost 2 bases, with 13 bases between them.

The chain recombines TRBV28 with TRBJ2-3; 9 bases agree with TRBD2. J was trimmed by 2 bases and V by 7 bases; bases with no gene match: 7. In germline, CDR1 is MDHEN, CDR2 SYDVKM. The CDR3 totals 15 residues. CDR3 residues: CASKPSGIDTDTQYF. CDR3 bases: TGTGCCAGCAAACCTAGCGGGATTGACACAGATACGCAGTATTTT.

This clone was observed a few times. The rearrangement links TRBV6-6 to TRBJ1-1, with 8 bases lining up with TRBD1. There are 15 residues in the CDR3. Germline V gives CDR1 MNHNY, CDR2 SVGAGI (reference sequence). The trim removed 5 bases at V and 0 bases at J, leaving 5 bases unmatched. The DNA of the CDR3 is TGTGCCAGCAGTGGCCGGGACAGGATGAACACTGAAGCTTTCTTT. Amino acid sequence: CASSGRDRMNTEAFF.

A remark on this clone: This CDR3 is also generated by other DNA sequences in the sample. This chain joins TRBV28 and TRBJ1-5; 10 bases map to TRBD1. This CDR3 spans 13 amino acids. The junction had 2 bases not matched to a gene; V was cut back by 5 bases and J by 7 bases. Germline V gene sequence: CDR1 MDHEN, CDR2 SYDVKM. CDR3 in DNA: TGTGCCAGCAGTGGACAGGGGGGACAGCCCCAGCATTTT. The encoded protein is CASSGQGGQPQHF.

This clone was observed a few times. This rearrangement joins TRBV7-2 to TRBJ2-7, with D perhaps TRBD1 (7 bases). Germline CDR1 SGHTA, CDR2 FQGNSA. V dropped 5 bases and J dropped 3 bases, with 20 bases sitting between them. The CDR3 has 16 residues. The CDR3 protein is CASSGWASGGGYEQYF. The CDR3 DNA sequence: TGTGCCAGCAGCGGATGGGCGTCAGGGGGAGGCTACGAGCAGTACTTC.

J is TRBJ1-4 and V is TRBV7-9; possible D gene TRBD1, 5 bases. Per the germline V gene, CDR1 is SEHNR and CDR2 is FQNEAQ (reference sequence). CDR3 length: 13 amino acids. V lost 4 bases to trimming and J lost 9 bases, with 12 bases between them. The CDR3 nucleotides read TGTGCCAGCAGCTACGGGGGTGCGCAAAAACTGTTTTTT. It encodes CASSYGGAQKLFF.

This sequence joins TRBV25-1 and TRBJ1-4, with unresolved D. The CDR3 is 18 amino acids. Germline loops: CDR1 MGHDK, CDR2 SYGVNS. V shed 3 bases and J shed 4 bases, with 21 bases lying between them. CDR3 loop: CASSEVPLSSLDNEKLFF. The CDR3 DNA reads TGTGCCAGCAGTGAGGTACCGTTATCCTCGTTAGATAATGAAAAACTGTTTTTT.

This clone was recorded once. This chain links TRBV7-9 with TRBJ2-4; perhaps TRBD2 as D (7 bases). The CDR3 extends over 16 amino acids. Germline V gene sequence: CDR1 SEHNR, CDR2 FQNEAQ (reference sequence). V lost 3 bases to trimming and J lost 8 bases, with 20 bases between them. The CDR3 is CASSFALLGGAHIQYF. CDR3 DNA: TGTGCCAGCAGCTTTGCCCTACTTGGGGGGGCACACATTCAGTACTTC.

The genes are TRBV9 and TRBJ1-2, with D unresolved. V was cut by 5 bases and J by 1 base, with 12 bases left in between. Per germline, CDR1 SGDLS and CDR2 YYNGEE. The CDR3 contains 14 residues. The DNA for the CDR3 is TGTGCCAGCAGTGACCGGGGAGATAACTATGGCTACACCTTC. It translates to CASSDRGDNYGYTF.

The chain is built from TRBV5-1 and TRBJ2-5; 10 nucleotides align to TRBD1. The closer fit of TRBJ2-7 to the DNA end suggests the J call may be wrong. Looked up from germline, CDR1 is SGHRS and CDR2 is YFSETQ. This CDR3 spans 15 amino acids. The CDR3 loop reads CASSDRTGGIYEQYF. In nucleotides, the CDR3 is TGCGCCAGCAGCGACCGGACAGGGGGTATCTACGAGCAGTACTTC.

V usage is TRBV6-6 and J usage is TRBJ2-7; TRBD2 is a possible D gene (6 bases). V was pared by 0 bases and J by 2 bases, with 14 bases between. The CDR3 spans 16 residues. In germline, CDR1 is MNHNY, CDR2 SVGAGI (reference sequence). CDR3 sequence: CASSYSYAGSTYEQYF. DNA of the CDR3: TGTGCCAGCAGTTACTCCTATGCCGGGAGTACCTACGAGCAGTACTTC.

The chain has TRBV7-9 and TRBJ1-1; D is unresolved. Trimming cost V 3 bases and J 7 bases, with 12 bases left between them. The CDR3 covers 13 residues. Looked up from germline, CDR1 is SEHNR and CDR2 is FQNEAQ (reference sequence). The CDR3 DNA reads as TGTGCCAGCAGCTTGGCAGGTAATGGTGAAGCTTTCTTT. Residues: CASSLAGNGEAFF.

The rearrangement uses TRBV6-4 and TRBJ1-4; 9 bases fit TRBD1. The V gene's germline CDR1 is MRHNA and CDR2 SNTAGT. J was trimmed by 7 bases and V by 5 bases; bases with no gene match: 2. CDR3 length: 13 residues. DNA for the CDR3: TGTGCCAGCAGTTTGGGACAGGGTGAAAAACTGTTTTTT. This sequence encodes CASSLGQGEKLFF.

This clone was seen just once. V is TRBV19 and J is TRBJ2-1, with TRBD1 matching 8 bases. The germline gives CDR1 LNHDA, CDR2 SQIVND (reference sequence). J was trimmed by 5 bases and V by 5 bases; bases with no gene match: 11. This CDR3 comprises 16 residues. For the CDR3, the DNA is TGTGCCAGTAGTTTAGGACAGGGACTTAGGAACAATGAGCAGTTCTTC. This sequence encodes CASSLGQGLRNNEQFF.

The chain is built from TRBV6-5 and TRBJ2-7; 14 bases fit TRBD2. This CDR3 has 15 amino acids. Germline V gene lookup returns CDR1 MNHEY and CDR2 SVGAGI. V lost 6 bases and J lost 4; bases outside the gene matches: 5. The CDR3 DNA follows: TGTGCCAGCAGAATGGGGACTAGCGGGAGTTACGAGCAGTACTTC. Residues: CASRMGTSGSYEQYF.

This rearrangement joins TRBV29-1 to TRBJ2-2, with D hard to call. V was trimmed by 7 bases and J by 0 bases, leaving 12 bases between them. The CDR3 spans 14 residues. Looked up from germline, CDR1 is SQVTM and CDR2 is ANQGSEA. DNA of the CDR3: TGCAGCGCCCGAGAGGCAGCGAACACCGGGGAGCTGTTTTTT. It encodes CSAREAANTGELFF.

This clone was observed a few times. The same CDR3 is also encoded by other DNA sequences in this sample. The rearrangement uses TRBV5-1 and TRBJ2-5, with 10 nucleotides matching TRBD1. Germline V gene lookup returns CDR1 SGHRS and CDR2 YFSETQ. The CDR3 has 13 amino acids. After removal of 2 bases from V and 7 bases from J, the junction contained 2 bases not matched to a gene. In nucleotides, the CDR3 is TGCGCCAGCAGCTTTGGACAGGGGGGGACCCAGTACTTC. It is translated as CASSFGQGGTQYF.

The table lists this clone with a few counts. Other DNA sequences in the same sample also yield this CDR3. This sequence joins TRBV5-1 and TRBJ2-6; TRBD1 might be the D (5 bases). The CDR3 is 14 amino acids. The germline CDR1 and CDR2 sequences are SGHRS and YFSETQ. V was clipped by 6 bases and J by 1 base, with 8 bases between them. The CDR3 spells CASTQGSGANVLTF. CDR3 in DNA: TGCGCCAGCACCCAGGGTTCTGGGGCCAACGTCCTGACTTTC. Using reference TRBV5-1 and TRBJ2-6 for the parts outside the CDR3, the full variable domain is KAGVTQTPRYLIKTRGQQVTLSCSPISGHRSVSWYQQTPGQGLQFLFEYFSETQRNKGNFPGRFSGRQFSNSRSEMNVSTLELGDSALYLCASTQGSGANVLTFGAGSRLTVL.

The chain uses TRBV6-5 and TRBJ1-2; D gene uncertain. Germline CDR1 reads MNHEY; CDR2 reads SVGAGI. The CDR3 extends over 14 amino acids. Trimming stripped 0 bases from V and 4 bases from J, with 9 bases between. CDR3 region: CASSYSRDFYGYTF. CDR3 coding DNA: TGTGCCAGCAGTTACTCTAGGGATTTCTATGGCTACACCTTC.

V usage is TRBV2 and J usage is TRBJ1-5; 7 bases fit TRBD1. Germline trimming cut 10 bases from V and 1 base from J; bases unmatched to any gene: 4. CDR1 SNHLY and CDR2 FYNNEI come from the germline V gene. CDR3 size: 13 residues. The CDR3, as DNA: TGTGCCATACAGGGGAACAGCAATCAGCCCCAGCATTTT. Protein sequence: CAIQGNSNQPQHF.

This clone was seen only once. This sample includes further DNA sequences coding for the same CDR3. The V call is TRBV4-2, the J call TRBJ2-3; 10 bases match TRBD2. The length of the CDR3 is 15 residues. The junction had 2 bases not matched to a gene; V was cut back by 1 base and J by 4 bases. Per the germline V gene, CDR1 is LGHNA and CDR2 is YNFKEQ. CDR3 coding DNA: TGTGCCAGCAGCCAAGGTCTAGCGGGAGCAGATACGCAGTATTTT. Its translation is CASSQGLAGADTQYF.

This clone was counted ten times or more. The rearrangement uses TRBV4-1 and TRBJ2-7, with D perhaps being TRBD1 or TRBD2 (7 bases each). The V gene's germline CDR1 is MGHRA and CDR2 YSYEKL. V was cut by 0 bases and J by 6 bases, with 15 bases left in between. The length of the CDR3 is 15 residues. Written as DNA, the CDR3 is TGCGCCAGCAGCCAAGACCGGGGAGGGGGCGCCGAGCAGTACTTC. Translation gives CASSQDRGGGAEQYF.

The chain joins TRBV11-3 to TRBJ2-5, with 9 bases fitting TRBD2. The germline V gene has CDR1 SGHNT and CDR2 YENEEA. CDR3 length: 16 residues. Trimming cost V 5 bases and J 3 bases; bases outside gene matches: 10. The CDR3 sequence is CASSNSGGHHKETQYF. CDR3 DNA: TGTGCCAGCAGCAATAGCGGGGGACACCACAAAGAGACCCAGTACTTC.

The CDR3 sequence: CASRSRCWMGARSYGYTF. CDR3 sequence (DNA): TGCGCCAGCAGGTCTCGGTGCTGGATGGGGGCGCGGAGCTATGGCTACACCTTC. V is TRBV23-1 and J is TRBJ1-2; weak D call: TRBD1 (6 bases). TRBV23-1 carries the ORF label, with uncertain function. The ends were cut back, 6 bases at V and 4 bases at J, with 27 bases in the middle. This CDR3 has 18 amino acids.

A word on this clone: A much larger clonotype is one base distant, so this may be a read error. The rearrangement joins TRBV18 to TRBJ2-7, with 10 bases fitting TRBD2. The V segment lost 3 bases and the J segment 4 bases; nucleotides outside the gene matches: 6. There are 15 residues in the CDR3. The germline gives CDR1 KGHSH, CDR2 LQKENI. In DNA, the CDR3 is TGTGCCAGCTCACCTGAGGCTAGCGGGAGTTACGAGCAGTACTTC. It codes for CASSPEASGSYEQYF.

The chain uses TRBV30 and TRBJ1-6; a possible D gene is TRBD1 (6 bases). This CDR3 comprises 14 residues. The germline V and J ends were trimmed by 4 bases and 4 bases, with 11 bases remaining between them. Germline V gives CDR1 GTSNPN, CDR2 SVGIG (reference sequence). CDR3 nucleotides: TGTGCCTGGAATCCGACAGGTTATAATTCACCCCTCCACTTT. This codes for CAWNPTGYNSPLHF.

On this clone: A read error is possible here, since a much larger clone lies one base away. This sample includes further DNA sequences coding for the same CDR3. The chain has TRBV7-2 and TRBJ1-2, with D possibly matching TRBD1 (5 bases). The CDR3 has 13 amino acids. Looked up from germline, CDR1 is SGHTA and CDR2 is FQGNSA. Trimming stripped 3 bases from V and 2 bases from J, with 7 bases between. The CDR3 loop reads CASSFDSNYGYTF. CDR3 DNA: TGTGCCAGCAGCTTCGACAGCAACTATGGCTACACCTTC.